This T cell receptor beta chain stems from a study of CD4 and CD8 cells across lung adenocarcinoma regions. A note on this clonotype: At one of its ends the junction is not consistent with the germline gene, which may arise from a read error.

TCRdb recomputed calls from the PCR reads with MiXCR, one row per CDR3 protein. Found here are about 6,800 distinct CDR3 sequences, around half of them singletons; the top ten hold around 43%. Donors had localized lung adenocarcinoma, a non-small cell lung cancer. This clonotype was obtained from a male donor with lung adenocarcinoma. The CD4 and CD8 labels of this study may be unreliable. The sequenced sample was CD8+ T cells from the center of a lung tumor.

CDR3 in amino acids: CAGSAGQDTETQYF. CDR3 coding DNA: TGCGCCGGCAGTGCTGGACAGGACACAGAGACCCAGTACTTC. The V call is TRBV10-1, the J call TRBJ2-5, with 7 bases fitting TRBD1. Germline V lookup: CDR1 WNHNN, CDR2 SYGVQD (reference sequence). The CDR3 runs 14 residues.